Included here is one TCR beta chain sequence, with context. The antigen is not known. The sample originates from a study of STAT5B mutations in CD4+ large granular lymphocyte leukemia. As for the study in general: Among healthy donors, a particular HLA allele went with more CDR3 'QG' motifs.

The study's findings and limits: CD4-sorted patient repertoires seemed more clonal than healthy CD4+ repertoires. Compared with healthy controls (2/35), patient top clones favored TRBV06 (8/27).

The CDR3 covers 12 residues. Germline loops: CDR1 SGHRS, CDR2 YFSETQ. With 0 bases removed from V and 6 bases from J, the gap between germline ends came to 5 bases. The survey-level immunoSEQ assay was used. The data were produced by immunoSEQ multiplex PCR, yet TCRdb's version contains in-frame clones alone and is incomplete. The data hold 35,000 to 40,000 clones, with around 85% observed a single time. Sequencing input: CD4+ T cells from blood buffy coats. The rearrangement links TRBV5-1 to TRBJ2-3, with D unclear. The source of this sequence is a human donor in good health. This CDR3 is CASSLAGDTQYF. The CDR3 nucleotides read TGCGCCAGCAGCTTGGCCGGGGATACGCAGTATTTT.